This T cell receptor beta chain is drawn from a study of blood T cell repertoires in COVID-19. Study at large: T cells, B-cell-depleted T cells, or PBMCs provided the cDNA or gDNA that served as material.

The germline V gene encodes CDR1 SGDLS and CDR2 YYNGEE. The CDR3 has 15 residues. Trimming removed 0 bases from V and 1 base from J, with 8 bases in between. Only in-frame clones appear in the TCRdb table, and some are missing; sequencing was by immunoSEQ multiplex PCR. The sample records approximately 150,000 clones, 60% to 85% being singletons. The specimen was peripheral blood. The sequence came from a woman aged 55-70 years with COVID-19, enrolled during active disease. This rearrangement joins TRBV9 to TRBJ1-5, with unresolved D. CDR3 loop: CASSVDDLSNQPQHF. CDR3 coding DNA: TGTGCCAGCAGCGTAGATGACTTAAGCAATCAGCCCCAGCATTTT.